This TCR beta chain was observed in a study of T cell repertoires in cytomegalovirus infection. Across the study: Used in the study were CMV epitopes, some recently identified and HLA-C-restricted, others well-studied and HLA-B-restricted. Both a matching HLA type and CMV infection were indicated by public TCR beta signatures. Study conclusions and caveats: Public TCR beta family frequency separated CMV-and-HLA carriers, including in an independent cohort. In two of eight donors, the top clonotype was HLA-C-restricted CMV-specific.

TCRdb reprocessed the reads via MiXCR and lists one record per CDR3 protein. The data hold roughly 500,000 distinct CDR3 sequences, with roughly a third observed a single time. This clonotype was seen ten or more times. What it binds is unknown. V gave up 2 bases and J gave up 7 bases; unmatched junction bases: 9. CDR3 length: 16 amino acids. Per germline, CDR1 SGHDT and CDR2 YYEEEE. This receptor was obtained from a human donor in good health (CMV status not recorded). Some clones in this sample may be carry-over from other donors' samples. The chain joins TRBV5-6 to TRBJ2-1; 10 positions agree with TRBD2. Material: cultured PBMCs, obtained from culture after CMV antigen stimulation. The CDR3 loop reads CASSFYSSGSRNEQFF. The CDR3 nucleotides read TGTGCCAGCAGCTTTTATTCTAGCGGGAGTCGAAATGAGCAGTTCTTC.